The entry below describes one T cell receptor (beta chain). The antigen is unknown. Quantitative 5'-RACE with molecular barcodes generated TCR beta libraries. TCRdb passed the 5' RACE reads through MiXCR, listing each CDR3 protein once. The table records under 250,000 distinct CDR3 sequences, roughly 8% of them present only once. This specimen belongs to a study of CD8 T cells in ankylosing spondylitis. Findings and caveats of the study: Some of the motif variants had earlier been found in reactive arthritis patients' fluid and blood.

The trim removed 2 bases at V and 8 bases at J, leaving 8 bases unmatched. The CDR3 extends over 16 amino acids. Germline-derived CDR1 and CDR2 are SEHNR and FQNEAQ (reference sequence). The receptor was isolated from a female donor with ankylosing spondylitis or in good health (not recorded which). The sample taken for sequencing was blood, either unsorted or a sorted T cell fraction (not recorded which). The rearrangement joins TRBV7-9 to TRBJ1-5, with TRBD1 identical over 11 bases. CDR3 loop: CASSLTRGQGAEPQHF. CDR3 in DNA: TGTGCCAGCAGCTTAACTAGAGGACAGGGGGCCGAGCCCCAGCATTTT.